Detailed here is one T cell receptor beta chain. These data are taken from a study of T-cell reconstitution after alpha-beta-depleted transplantation in children. TCRbeta library preparation incorporated unique molecular identifiers. MiXCR, applied by TCRdb to the PCR reads, yields one record per CDR3 protein. Among about 350,000 distinct CDR3 sequences listed, 13% were seen once. CDR3 length equals 16 residues. Trimming cost V 5 bases and J 4 bases; bases outside gene matches: 14. From germline, CDR1 is SQVTM and CDR2 ANQGSEA. The starting material was PBMCs, obtained from the stem cell graft. The J gene is TRBJ2-3, the V gene TRBV29-1, with 8 nucleotides matching TRBD2. The sequence derives from a human donor who donated a stem cell graft to a child with Fanconi anemia. This CDR3 reads CSVKVAGTSRADTQYF. The CDR3 bases are TGCAGCGTTAAGGTGGCAGGGACTAGTAGAGCAGATACGCAGTATTTT.